The following is a T cell receptor (beta chain) sequence with its context. Its antigen remains unidentified. The sample originates from a study of early stage breast cancer tumors. About the study: ER+/PR+/HER2- status applied to about 80% of the 16 invasive breast tumors. Invasive lobular carcinomas made up about 30% of the 12 ER+/PR+/HER2- tumors. Samples were sequenced at around 10-fold average coverage.

Study results and limitations: Commonly generated sequences made up most enriched TCRB sequences shared between patients.

The assay was immunoSEQ multiplex PCR, and TCRdb's table has in-frame clones only and misses some. In the table there are fewer than 80,000 clones, over 80% of which are singletons. The V end was cut by 7 bases, the J end by 0 bases, with 16 bases between. There are 16 residues in the CDR3. Germline CDR1 and CDR2: SGHDN and FVKESK. Sequencing input: blood. The clonotype was recovered from a person aged 40-50 years with breast cancer. The chain recombines TRBV14 with TRBJ2-1; D may be TRBD2 (5 bases). CDR3 in DNA: TGTGCCAGCACCCTAGAGAGCGGAAGCTCCTACAATGAGCAGTTCTTC. Amino acids: CASTLESGSSYNEQFF.